In its sample, the clone carrying this T cell receptor (beta chain) was seen many times. This sample stems from a study of CD8 T cells in ankylosing spondylitis. TCRdb re-analysed the 5' RACE reads in MiXCR, keeping a single row per CDR3 protein. Of 35,000 to 50,000 distinct CDR3 sequences in the sample, less than 4% were seen once. CDR1 and CDR2 (germline): SGDLS, YYNGEE. This CDR3 has 16 residues. J lost 2 bases, V lost 4 bases, and 4 bases had no gene match. J is TRBJ2-3 and V is TRBV9; TRBD2 aligns across 13 bases. Input material: blood, either unsorted or a sorted T cell fraction (not recorded which). The source is a male donor with ankylosing spondylitis or in good health (not recorded which). Here the CDR3 DNA reads TGTGCCAGCAGCCCCGGACTAGCGGGGGCCACAGATACGCAGTATTTT. Protein product: CASSPGLAGATDTQYF.